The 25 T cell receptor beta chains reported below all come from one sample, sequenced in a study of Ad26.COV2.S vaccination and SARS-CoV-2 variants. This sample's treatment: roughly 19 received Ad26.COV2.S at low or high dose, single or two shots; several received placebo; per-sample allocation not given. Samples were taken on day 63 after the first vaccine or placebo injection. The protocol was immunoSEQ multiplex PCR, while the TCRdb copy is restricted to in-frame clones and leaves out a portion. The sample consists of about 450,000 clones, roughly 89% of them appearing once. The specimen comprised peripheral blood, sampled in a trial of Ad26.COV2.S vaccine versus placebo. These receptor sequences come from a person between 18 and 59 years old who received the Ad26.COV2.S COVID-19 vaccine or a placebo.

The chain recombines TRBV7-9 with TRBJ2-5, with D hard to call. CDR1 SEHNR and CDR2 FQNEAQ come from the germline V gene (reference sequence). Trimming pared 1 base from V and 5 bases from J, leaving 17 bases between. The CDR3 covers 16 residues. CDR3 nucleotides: TGTGCCAGCAGCTTAGGATCGCTCAGCTCGGGTGAGACCCAGTACTTC. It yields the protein CASSLGSLSSGETQYF.

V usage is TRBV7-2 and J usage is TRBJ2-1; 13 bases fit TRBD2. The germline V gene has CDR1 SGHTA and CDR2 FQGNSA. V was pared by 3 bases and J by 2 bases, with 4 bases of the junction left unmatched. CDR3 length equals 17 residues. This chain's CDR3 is CASSFRGTSGAYNEQFF. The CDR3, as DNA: TGTGCCAGCAGCTTTAGGGGGACTAGCGGGGCCTACAATGAGCAGTTCTTC.

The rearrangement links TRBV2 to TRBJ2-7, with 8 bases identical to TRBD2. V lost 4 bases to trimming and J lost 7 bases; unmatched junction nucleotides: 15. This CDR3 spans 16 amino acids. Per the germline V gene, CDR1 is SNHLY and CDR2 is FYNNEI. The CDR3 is CASSVYPGLVGKEQYF. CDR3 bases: TGTGCCAGCAGTGTTTATCCGGGACTAGTAGGAAAAGAGCAGTACTTC.

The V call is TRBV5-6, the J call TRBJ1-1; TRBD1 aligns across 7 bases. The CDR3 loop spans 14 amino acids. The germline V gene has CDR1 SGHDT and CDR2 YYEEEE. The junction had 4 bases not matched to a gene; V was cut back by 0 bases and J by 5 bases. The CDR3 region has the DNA TGTGCCAGCAGCTTGGTTCAGGGGGAAACTGAAGCTTTCTTT. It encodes CASSLVQGETEAFF.

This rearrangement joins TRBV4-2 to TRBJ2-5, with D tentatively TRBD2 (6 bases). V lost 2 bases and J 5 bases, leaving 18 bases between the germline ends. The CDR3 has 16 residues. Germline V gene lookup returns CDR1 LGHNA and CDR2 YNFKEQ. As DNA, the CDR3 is TGTGCCAGCAGCCAACTAAATCCTGGGGGGTTCGAGACCCAGTACTTC. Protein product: CASSQLNPGGFETQYF.

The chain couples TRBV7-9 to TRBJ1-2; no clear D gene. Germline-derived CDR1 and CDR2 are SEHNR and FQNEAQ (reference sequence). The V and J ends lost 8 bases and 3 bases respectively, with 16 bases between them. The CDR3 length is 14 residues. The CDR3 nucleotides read TGTGCCAGCCTTCGGTCCGAGGGCGACTATGGCTACACCTTC. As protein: CASLRSEGDYGYTF.

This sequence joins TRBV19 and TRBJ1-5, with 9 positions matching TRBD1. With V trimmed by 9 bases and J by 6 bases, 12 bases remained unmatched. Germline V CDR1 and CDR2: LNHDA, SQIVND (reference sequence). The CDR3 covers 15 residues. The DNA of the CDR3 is TGTGCCAGCAATTTTGGACAGGGGACGGGTCAGCCCCAGCATTTT. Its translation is CASNFGQGTGQPQHF. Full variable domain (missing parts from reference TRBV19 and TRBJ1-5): DGGITQSPKYLFRKEGQNVTLSCEQNLNHDAMYWYRQDPGQGLRLIYYSQIVNDFQKGDIAEGYSVSREKKESFPLTVTSAQKNPTAFYLCASNFGQGTGQPQHFGDGTRLSIL.

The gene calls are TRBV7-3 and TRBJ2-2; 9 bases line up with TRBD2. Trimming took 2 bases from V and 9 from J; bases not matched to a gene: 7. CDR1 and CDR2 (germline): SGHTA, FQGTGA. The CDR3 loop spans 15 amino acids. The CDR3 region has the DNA TGTGCCAGCAGCTTACGCGGGGGGGCCCCCAGGGAGCTGTTTTTT. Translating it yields CASSLRGGAPRELFF.

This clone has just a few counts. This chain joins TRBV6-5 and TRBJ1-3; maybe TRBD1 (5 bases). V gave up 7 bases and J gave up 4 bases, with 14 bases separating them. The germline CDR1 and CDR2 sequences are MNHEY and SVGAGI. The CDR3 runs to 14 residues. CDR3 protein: CASTPGGSGNTIYF. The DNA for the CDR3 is TGTGCCAGCACCCCCGGGGGGTCAGGAAACACCATATATTTT.

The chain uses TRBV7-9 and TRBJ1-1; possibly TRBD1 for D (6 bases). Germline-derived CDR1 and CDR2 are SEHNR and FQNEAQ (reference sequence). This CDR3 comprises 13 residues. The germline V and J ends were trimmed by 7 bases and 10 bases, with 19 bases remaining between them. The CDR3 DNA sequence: TGTGCCAGCAACCCGGACAGCGCCTTGCCAGCTTTCTTT. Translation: CASNPDSALPAFF.

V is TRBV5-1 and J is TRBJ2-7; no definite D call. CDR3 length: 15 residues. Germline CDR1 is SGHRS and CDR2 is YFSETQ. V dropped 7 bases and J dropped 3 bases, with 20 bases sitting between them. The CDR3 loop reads CASRIALQTNYEQYF. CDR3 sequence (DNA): TGCGCCAGCCGTATCGCGTTACAGACGAACTACGAGCAGTACTTC.

In DNA, the CDR3 is TGCGCCAGCAAGGATGTGAATACCGGGGAGCTGTTTTTT. Its protein is CASKDVNTGELFF. V is TRBV5-1 and J is TRBJ2-2; no firm D call. Germline lookup yields CDR1 SGHRS and CDR2 YFSETQ. Trimming removed 6 bases at V and 5 bases at J, with 11 bases between. There are 13 residues in the CDR3.

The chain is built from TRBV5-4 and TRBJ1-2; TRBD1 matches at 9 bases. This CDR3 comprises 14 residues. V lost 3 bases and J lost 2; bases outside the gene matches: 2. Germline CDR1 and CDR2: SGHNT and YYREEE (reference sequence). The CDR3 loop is CASSWTGVNYGYTF. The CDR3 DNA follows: TGTGCCAGCAGCTGGACAGGGGTAAACTATGGCTACACCTTC.

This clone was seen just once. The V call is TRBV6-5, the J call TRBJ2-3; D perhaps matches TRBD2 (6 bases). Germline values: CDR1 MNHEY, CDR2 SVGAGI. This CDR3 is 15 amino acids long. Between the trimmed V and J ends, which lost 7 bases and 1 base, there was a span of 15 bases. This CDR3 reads CASTKRRVGTDTQYF. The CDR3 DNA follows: TGTGCCAGCACAAAAAGGAGGGTCGGCACAGATACGCAGTATTTT.

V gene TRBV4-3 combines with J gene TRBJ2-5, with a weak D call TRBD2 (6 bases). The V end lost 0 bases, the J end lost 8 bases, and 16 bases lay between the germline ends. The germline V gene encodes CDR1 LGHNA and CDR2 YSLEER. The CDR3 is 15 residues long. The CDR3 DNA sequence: TGCGCCAGCAGCCAAGATGAAGGCCACGGGAGAACCCAGTACTTC. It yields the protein CASSQDEGHGRTQYF.

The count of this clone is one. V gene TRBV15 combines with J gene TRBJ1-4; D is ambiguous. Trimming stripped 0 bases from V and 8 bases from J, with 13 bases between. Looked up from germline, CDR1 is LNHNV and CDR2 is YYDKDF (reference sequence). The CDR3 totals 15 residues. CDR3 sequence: CATSRDLQATEKLFF. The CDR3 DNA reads TGTGCCACCAGCAGAGATCTGCAGGCCACAGAAAAACTGTTTTTT.

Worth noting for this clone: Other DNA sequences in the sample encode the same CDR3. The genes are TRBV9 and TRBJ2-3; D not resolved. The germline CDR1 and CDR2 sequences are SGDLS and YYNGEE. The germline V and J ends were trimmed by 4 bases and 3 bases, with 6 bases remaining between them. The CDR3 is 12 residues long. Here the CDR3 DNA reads TGTGCCAGCAGCCCCGGAACAGATACGCAGTATTTT. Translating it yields CASSPGTDTQYF. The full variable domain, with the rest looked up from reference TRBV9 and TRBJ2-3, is DSGVTQTPKHLITATGQRVTLRCSPRSGDLSVYWYQQSLDQGLQFLIQYYNGEERAKGNILERFSAQQFPDLHSELNLSSLELGDSALYFCASSPGTDTQYFGPGTRLTVL.

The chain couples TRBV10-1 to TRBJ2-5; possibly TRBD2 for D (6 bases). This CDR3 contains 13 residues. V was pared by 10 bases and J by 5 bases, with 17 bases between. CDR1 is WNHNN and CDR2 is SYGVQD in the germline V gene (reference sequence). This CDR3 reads CATVGPGEETQYF. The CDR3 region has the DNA TGCGCCACGGTCGGGCCGGGGGAGGAGACCCAGTACTTC.

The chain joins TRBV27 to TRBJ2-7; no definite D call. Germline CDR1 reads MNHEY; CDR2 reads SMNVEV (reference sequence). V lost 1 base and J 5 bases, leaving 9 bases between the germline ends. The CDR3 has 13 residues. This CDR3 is CASSLWYKDEQYF. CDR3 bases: TGTGCCAGCAGTTTATGGTACAAGGACGAGCAGTACTTC.

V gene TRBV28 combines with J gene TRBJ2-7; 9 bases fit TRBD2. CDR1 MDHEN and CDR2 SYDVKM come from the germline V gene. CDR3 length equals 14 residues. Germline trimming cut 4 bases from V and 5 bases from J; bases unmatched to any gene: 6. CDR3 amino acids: CASSSSGTPHEQYV. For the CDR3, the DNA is TGTGCCAGCAGTTCTAGCGGGACCCCTCACGAGCAGTACGTC.

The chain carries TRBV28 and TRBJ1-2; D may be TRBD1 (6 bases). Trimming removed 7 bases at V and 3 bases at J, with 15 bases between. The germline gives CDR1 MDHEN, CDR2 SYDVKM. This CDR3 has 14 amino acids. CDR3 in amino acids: CASTLTGIDYGYTF. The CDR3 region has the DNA TGTGCCAGCACCTTAACAGGGATTGACTATGGCTACACCTTC.

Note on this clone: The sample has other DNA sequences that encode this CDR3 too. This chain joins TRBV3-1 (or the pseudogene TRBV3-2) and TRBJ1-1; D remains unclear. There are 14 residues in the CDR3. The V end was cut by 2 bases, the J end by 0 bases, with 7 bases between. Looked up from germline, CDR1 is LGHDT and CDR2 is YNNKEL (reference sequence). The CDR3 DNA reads TGTGCCAGCAGCCAACGGGCCATGAACACTGAAGCTTTCTTT. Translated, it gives CASSQRAMNTEAFF.

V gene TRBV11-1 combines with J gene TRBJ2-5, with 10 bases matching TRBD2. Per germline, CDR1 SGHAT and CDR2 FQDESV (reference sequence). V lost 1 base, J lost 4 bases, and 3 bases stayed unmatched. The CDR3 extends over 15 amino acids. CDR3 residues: CASSLGASGRETQYF. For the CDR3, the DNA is TGTGCCAGCAGCTTAGGGGCTAGCGGGAGAGAGACCCAGTACTTC.

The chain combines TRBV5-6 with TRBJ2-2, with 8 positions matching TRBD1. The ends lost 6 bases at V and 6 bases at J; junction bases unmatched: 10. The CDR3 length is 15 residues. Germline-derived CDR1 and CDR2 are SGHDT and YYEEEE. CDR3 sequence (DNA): TGTGCCAGCAAGCGCGCGGACAGGGAAGCCGGGGAGCTGTTTTTT. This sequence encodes CASKRADREAGELFF.

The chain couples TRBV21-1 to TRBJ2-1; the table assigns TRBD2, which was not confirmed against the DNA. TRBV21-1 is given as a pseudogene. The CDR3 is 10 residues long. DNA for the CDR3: TGTGCCAGCAGCCAACGAGGGCAGTTCTTC. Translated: CASSQRGQFF.